The 15 T cell receptor beta chains listed next were all sequenced from one sample in a study of blood T cell repertoires in COVID-19. Using immunoSEQ multiplex PCR, the repertoire was profiled, and TCRdb retains in-frame clones only, with some absent. The table includes around 84,000 clones, around 90% detected once. What was sequenced was peripheral blood. Receptor source: a man aged 80 or over with active or convalescent COVID-19.

This clone is a singleton in its sample. V usage is TRBV9 and J usage is TRBJ1-3, with 8 bases identical to TRBD1. The CDR3 covers 18 residues. V lost 1 base to trimming and J lost 0 bases; unmatched junction nucleotides: 9. CDR1 is SGDLS and CDR2 is YYNGEE in the germline V gene. The CDR3 loop reads CASSVSSGGVGSGNTIYF. DNA of the CDR3: TGTGCCAGCAGCGTATCTTCAGGGGGCGTCGGCTCTGGAAACACCATATATTTT.

The genes are TRBV7-3 and TRBJ2-1, with TRBD1 identical over 10 bases. The CDR3 totals 16 residues. Germline V CDR1 and CDR2: SGHTA, FQGTGA. Losses at the gene ends were 4 bases for V and 6 bases for J; bases not matched to a gene: 9. In nucleotides, the CDR3 is TGTGCCAGCAGCTCGGACCGGGACAGGGGTGGCAATGAGCAGTTCTTC. It codes for CASSSDRDRGGNEQFF.

The chain has TRBV28 and TRBJ1-2; TRBD1 might be the D (6 bases). Deletions cut 7 bases from V and 4 bases from J, with 13 bases between. The CDR3 extends over 13 amino acids. Germline lookup yields CDR1 MDHEN and CDR2 SYDVKM. The CDR3 here is CASIRGEGYGYTF. The DNA of the CDR3 is TGTGCCAGCATCAGGGGTGAGGGCTATGGCTACACCTTC.

CDR3 sequence reads: CASIDAGPGYGYTF. The CDR3 DNA follows: TGTGCCAGCATCGACGCCGGTCCGGGCTATGGCTACACCTTC. This rearrangement joins TRBV6-6 to TRBJ1-2; D is unresolved. The CDR3 is 14 residues long. CDR1 and CDR2 (germline): MNHNY, SVGAGI (reference sequence). With 7 bases removed from V and 4 bases from J, the gap between germline ends came to 16 bases.

The chain uses TRBV10-2 and TRBJ2-7, with TRBD2 matching over 8 bases. The CDR3 loop spans 15 amino acids. Germline CDR1 reads WSHSY; CDR2 reads SAAADI. With 3 bases clipped from V and 2 bases from J, the junction kept 6 bases outside the gene matches. The CDR3 loop is CASSEGSGAAYEQYV. The CDR3 nucleotides are TGCGCCAGCAGTGAAGGTAGCGGGGCTGCCTACGAGCAGTACGTC.

The chain combines TRBV6-5 with TRBJ1-5; TRBD1 matches 7 bases. V shed 10 bases and J 4 bases; nucleotides not matched to a gene: 10. Germline V gene data show CDR1 as MNHEY and CDR2 as SVGAGI. This CDR3 has 14 amino acids. CDR3 coding DNA: TGTGCCACCTCGGACAGGAGCCCTAATCAGCCCCAGCATTTT. It yields the protein CATSDRSPNQPQHF.

The chain uses TRBV4-1 and TRBJ1-4, with D hard to call. V was cut by 5 bases and J by 0 bases, with 7 bases left in between. The CDR3 is made up of 14 amino acids. Germline lookup yields CDR1 MGHRA and CDR2 YSYEKL. Here the CDR3 DNA reads TGCGCCAGCAGCTATCGGTCAACTAATGAAAAACTGTTTTTT. This translates into CASSYRSTNEKLFF.

The chain links TRBV12-5 to TRBJ1-6; weak D call: TRBD1 (6 bases). Trimming removed 5 bases from V and 5 bases from J, with 10 bases in between. From germline, CDR1 is LGHNT and CDR2 FRNRAP. This CDR3 spans 14 amino acids. The CDR3 DNA follows: TGTGCTAGTGGTATGGACAGAAATAATTCACCCCTCCACTTT. Its translation is CASGMDRNNSPLHF.

Written as DNA, the CDR3 is TGTGCCTGGAGTGTGCGGAACAATGAGCAGTTCTTC. This sequence encodes CAWSVRNNEQFF. The chain links TRBV30 to TRBJ2-1; D is ambiguous. Germline CDR1 reads GTSNPN; CDR2 reads SVGIG (reference sequence). This CDR3 spans 12 amino acids. Between the trimmed V and J ends, which lost 0 bases and 5 bases, there was a span of 5 bases.

In the case of this clone: Given the absence of the conserved phenylalanine or tryptophan at the CDR3 end, a read error is likely. Because the CDR3's place on the DNA is in doubt, the DNA is left out and the CDR3 is given as listed by TCRdb. The chain carries TRBV11-2 and TRBJ1-5; the tabulated D call, TRBD1, remains unverified against the DNA. The CDR3 length equals 11 residues, ends included. Germline lookup yields CDR1 SGHAT and CDR2 FQNNGV. The CDR3 here is CASSSDRGRAS.

This chain uses TRBV4-1 with TRBJ1-3; D remains unclear. Germline V gives CDR1 MGHRA, CDR2 YSYEKL. V was trimmed by 5 bases and J by 0 bases, leaving 17 bases between them. The CDR3 is 17 residues long. The CDR3 protein is CASSATSGRNSGNTIYF. CDR3 nucleotides: TGCGCCAGCAGCGCAACCTCCGGGAGAAACTCTGGAAACACCATATATTTT.

This chain connects TRBV7-2 to TRBJ1-4; D call uncertain. The V gene lost 1 base and the J gene lost 6 bases, with 6 bases spanning the gap. The CDR3 has 13 amino acids. CDR1 and CDR2 from the germline V gene are SGHTA and FQGNSA. The CDR3 loop is CASSLDPDEKLFF. The CDR3 bases are TGTGCCAGCAGCTTAGATCCGGATGAAAAACTGTTTTTT.

The chain has TRBV5-4 and TRBJ1-6; a weak D match, TRBD1 (5 bases). Germline V gives CDR1 SGHNT, CDR2 YYREEE (reference sequence). The CDR3 runs 15 residues. V gave up 2 bases and J gave up 4 bases, with 10 bases separating them. This CDR3 reads CASSFGGGYNSPLHF. CDR3 DNA: TGTGCCAGCAGCTTTGGGGGGGGATATAATTCACCCCTCCACTTT. Full variable domain (missing parts from reference TRBV5-4 and TRBJ1-6): ETGVTQSPTHLIKTRGQQVTLRCSSQSGHNTVSWYQQALGQGPQFIFQYYREEENGRGNFPPRFSGLQFPNYSSELNVNALELDDSALYLCASSFGGGYNSPLHFGNGTRLTVT.

This chain uses TRBV20-1 with TRBJ1-2; tentatively, D is TRBD1 (5 bases). V lost 3 bases and J lost 1, with 9 bases in between. The CDR3 extends over 13 amino acids. The germline V gene has CDR1 DFQATT and CDR2 SNEGSKA (reference sequence). The CDR3 DNA sequence: TGCAGTGCTAGTGAACAGGATAACTATGGCTACACCTTC. Amino acids: CSASEQDNYGYTF.

The chain couples TRBV5-1 to TRBJ2-5; 9 nucleotides match TRBD2. With V trimmed by 0 bases and J by 1 base, 4 bases remained unmatched. This CDR3 has 16 residues. CDR1 and CDR2 (germline): SGHRS, YFSETQ. The CDR3 DNA sequence: TGCGCCAGCAGCTTGGGAGCGGGGGGAATCCAAGAGACCCAGTACTTC. This codes for CASSLGAGGIQETQYF.